These 31 T cell receptor beta chains share one sample of origin, sequenced in a study of blood T cell repertoires in COVID-19. Data came from immunoSEQ multiplex PCR; TCRdb stores just in-frame clones and leaves some out. The data contain roughly 400,000 clones, about 90% of them singletons. Sequenced sample: PBMCs or T cells enriched from blood (not recorded which). The origin of the receptors is a man aged 18 to 30 who had recovered from COVID-19.

The gene calls are TRBV27 and TRBJ1-1; D might be TRBD1 (6 bases). Trimming shortened V by 2 bases and J by 0 bases, and 10 bases separated the two germline ends. This CDR3 is built from 15 residues. The germline CDR1 and CDR2 sequences are MNHEY and SMNVEV (reference sequence). The CDR3 loop is CASSLNGQMNTEAFF. CDR3 bases: TGTGCCAGCAGTTTAAACGGACAGATGAACACTGAAGCTTTCTTT.

This rearrangement joins TRBV5-8 to TRBJ1-6; TRBD1 might be the D (6 bases). CDR3 length: 15 amino acids. Between the trimmed V and J ends, which lost 3 bases and 6 bases, there was a span of 13 bases. Germline V lookup: CDR1 SGHTS, CDR2 YDEGEE. For the CDR3, the DNA is TGTGCCAGCAGCTCAAGTACAGGGCCTAATTCACCCCTCCACTTT. This sequence encodes CASSSSTGPNSPLHF. Supplemented by reference TRBV5-8 and TRBJ1-6, the full variable domain reads EAGVTQSPTHLIKTRGQQATLRCSPISGHTSVYWYQQALGLGLQFLLWYDEGEERNRGNFPPRFSGRQFPNYSSELNVNALELEDSALYLCASSSSTGPNSPLHFGNGTRLTVT.

On this clone: The junction does not match germline at one end; this may be a read error. The chain has TRBV13 and TRBJ1-6, with 11 bases aligning to TRBD1. The CDR3 runs 15 residues. Germline loops: CDR1 PRHDT, CDR2 FYEKMQ (reference sequence). CDR3 in amino acids: CASSLGTGGNSPLHF. CDR3 nucleotides: TGTGCCAGCAGCCTAGGGACAGGGGGAAATTCACCCCTCCACTTT.

CDR3 region: CASSLASSPVNEQFF. The CDR3 region has the DNA TGTGCCAGCAGCTTGGCGTCTAGTCCAGTTAATGAGCAGTTCTTC. The chain couples TRBV5-4 to TRBJ2-1, with D unresolved. This CDR3 contains 15 residues. The germline gives CDR1 SGHNT, CDR2 YYREEE (reference sequence). With 0 bases removed from V and 7 bases from J, the gap between germline ends came to 14 bases.

This clone was seen a handful of times. The chain combines TRBV21-1 with TRBJ1-3. TRBV21-1 is classified as a pseudogene. This CDR3 has 16 residues. The CDR3 coding sequence is TGTGCCAGCAGCAAAGGAGAGAAACGGGATGGAAACACCATATATTTT. Translating it yields CASSKGEKRDGNTIYF.

This clone has just a few counts. The gene calls are TRBV30 and TRBJ2-7; 7 positions match TRBD1. The V and J ends lost 2 bases and 3 bases, in that order; junction bases with no gene match: 4. Germline V gives CDR1 GTSNPN, CDR2 SVGIG (reference sequence). The CDR3 is made up of 13 amino acids. The CDR3 coding sequence is TGTGCCTGGAGTCCTCGGGACAGCTACGAGCAGTACTTC. Amino acids: CAWSPRDSYEQYF.

The chain links TRBV9 to TRBJ1-5; 10 bases are shared with TRBD1. V lost 4 bases and J lost 3; bases outside the gene matches: 7. There are 16 residues in the CDR3. Germline CDR1 and CDR2: SGDLS and YYNGEE. The CDR3 protein is CASSPGTGALNQPQHF. In nucleotides, the CDR3 is TGTGCCAGCAGCCCCGGGACAGGGGCCCTCAATCAGCCCCAGCATTTT.

The rearrangement joins TRBV15 to TRBJ1-5, with 10 bases matching TRBD1. Germline V CDR1 and CDR2: LNHNV, YYDKDF (reference sequence). The CDR3 length is 16 residues. V lost 3 bases and J lost 7; bases outside the gene matches: 9. The CDR3 protein is CATSSGGTGARQPQHF. CDR3 bases: TGTGCCACCAGCAGTGGGGGGACAGGGGCCAGGCAGCCCCAGCATTTT.

The V call is TRBV6-1, the J call TRBJ1-2; D ambiguous. CDR3 length: 17 amino acids. Trimming cost V 1 base and J 0 bases, with 15 bases left between them. The germline CDR1 and CDR2 sequences are MNHNS and SASEGT. CDR3 region: CASSEVVGTRANYGYTF. CDR3 DNA: TGTGCCAGCAGTGAAGTCGTGGGTACGAGGGCTAACTATGGCTACACCTTC.

J is TRBJ2-7 and V is TRBV27; perhaps TRBD1 as D (6 bases). CDR1 is MNHEY and CDR2 is SMNVEV in the germline V gene (reference sequence). This CDR3 contains 15 residues. Trimming took 2 bases from V and 3 from J, leaving 14 bases between them. The CDR3 sequence: CASSLPGQPRYEQYF. For the CDR3, the DNA is TGTGCCAGCAGTTTACCCGGACAGCCTCGCTACGAGCAGTACTTC.

The V gene is TRBV24-1, the J gene TRBJ2-1; 13 positions agree with TRBD2. The CDR3 is made up of 14 amino acids. V dropped 7 bases and J dropped 6; count of bases not matched to a gene: 2. From germline, CDR1 is KGHDR and CDR2 SFDVKD. The CDR3 bases are TGTGCCACCAGGACTAGCGGGGGGATCAATGAGCAGTTCTTC. Protein: CATRTSGGINEQFF.

V is TRBV6-5 and J is TRBJ1-5; 8 bases align to TRBD1. The V and J ends lost 8 bases and 2 bases, in that order; junction bases with no gene match: 8. CDR3 size: 15 residues. The germline V gene encodes CDR1 MNHEY and CDR2 SVGAGI. The DNA for the CDR3 is TGTGCCAGCCAGAGACAGGGGATCGGCAATCAGCCCCAGCATTTT. Its translation is CASQRQGIGNQPQHF.

The chain links TRBV7-2 to TRBJ1-2; tentatively, D is TRBD1 (5 bases). The germline V gene encodes CDR1 SGHTA and CDR2 FQGNSA. CDR3 length equals 13 residues. The V gene lost 3 bases and the J gene lost 5 bases, with 10 bases spanning the gap. CDR3 sequence: CASSFQGDYGYTF. CDR3 coding DNA: TGTGCCAGCAGCTTTCAGGGCGATTATGGCTACACCTTC.

This clone was seen a few times. This chain joins TRBV27 and TRBJ1-4; 7 positions agree with TRBD1. The germline gives CDR1 MNHEY, CDR2 SMNVEV (reference sequence). This CDR3 is 14 amino acids long. The ends lost 8 bases at V and 8 bases at J; junction bases unmatched: 11. The CDR3 sequence: CASRYRGPGEKLFF. The CDR3 nucleotides are TGTGCCAGCCGCTACAGGGGTCCCGGGGAAAAACTGTTTTTT. Full variable domain (outside the CDR3, taken from reference TRBV27 and TRBJ1-4): EAQVTQNPRYLITVTGKKLTVTCSQNMNHEYMSWYRQDPGLGLRQIYYSMNVEVTDKGDVPEGYKVSRKEKRNFPLILESPSPNQTSLYFCASRYRGPGEKLFFGSGTQLSVL.

The chain joins TRBV27 to TRBJ2-1, with TRBD2 matching 7 bases. Looked up from germline, CDR1 is MNHEY and CDR2 is SMNVEV (reference sequence). With V trimmed by 6 bases and J by 0 bases, 5 bases remained unmatched. This CDR3 is built from 15 residues. CDR3 residues: CASSVRTSSYNEQFF. CDR3 sequence (DNA): TGTGCCAGCAGCGTTCGGACTAGCTCCTACAATGAGCAGTTCTTC.

This clone was seen a single time. This chain links TRBV25-1 with TRBJ1-4; 7 bases align to TRBD1. Trimming at V came to 3 bases and at J to 13 bases, leaving 5 bases not matched to a gene. The germline V gene has CDR1 MGHDK and CDR2 SYGVNS. The CDR3 contains 12 residues. The CDR3 nucleotides read TGTGCCAGCAGTGACCGAGGGGGCATACTGTTTTTT. The encoded protein is CASSDRGGILFF.

J is TRBJ2-1 and V is TRBV19; a possible D gene is TRBD2 (6 bases). This CDR3 has 17 residues. The V end was cut by 6 bases, the J end by 3 bases, with 21 bases between. Germline-derived CDR1 and CDR2 are LNHDA and SQIVND (reference sequence). In DNA, the CDR3 is TGTGCCAGTAGCTCCCGGGTCCTAAGGGGAGGCTACAATGAGCAGTTCTTC. This encodes CASSSRVLRGGYNEQFF.

The V and J genes are TRBV2 and TRBJ1-2; D ambiguous. This CDR3 is 13 amino acids long. Trimming cost V 6 bases and J 4 bases, with 12 bases left between them. Germline V gene sequence: CDR1 SNHLY, CDR2 FYNNEI. The CDR3 bases are TGTGCCAGCAGCTACACCCCGGGCTATGGCTACACCTTC. It yields the protein CASSYTPGYGYTF.

The rearrangement joins TRBV3-1 (or the pseudogene TRBV3-2) to TRBJ2-2; 10 positions match TRBD2. V shed 8 bases and J 4 bases; nucleotides not matched to a gene: 4. The CDR3 consists of 14 residues. Per the germline V gene, CDR1 is LGHDT and CDR2 is YNNKEL (reference sequence). The CDR3 nucleotides are TGTGCCAGCGGAGTAGCGGGGGGCACCGGGGAGCTGTTTTTT. Amino acids: CASGVAGGTGELFF.

CDR3 nucleotide sequence: TGCGCCAGCAGTGAATCGAGTTCCCTGGATGAGCAGTTCTTC. It codes for CASSESSSLDEQFF. The gene calls are TRBV10-1 and TRBJ2-1; D remains unclear. This CDR3 has 14 amino acids. Germline CDR1 WNHNN, CDR2 SYGVQD (reference sequence). V was clipped by 3 bases and J by 8 bases, with 14 bases between them.

This clone was detected once. This chain uses TRBV18 with TRBJ1-1, with D hard to call. Germline V lookup: CDR1 KGHSH, CDR2 LQKENI. V shed 8 bases and J shed 3 bases, with 13 bases lying between them. The CDR3 has 13 residues. The DNA of the CDR3 is TGTGCCAGCACGGGTATCCGCGACACTGAAGCTTTCTTT. As protein: CASTGIRDTEAFF.

This clone was observed once. The rearrangement joins TRBV27 to TRBJ2-2, with D possibly matching TRBD2 (6 bases). The CDR3 is 14 amino acids. CDR1 is MNHEY, CDR2 SMNVEV, per germline (reference sequence). The V gene lost 8 bases and the J gene lost 6 bases, with 16 bases spanning the gap. The CDR3 region is CASQRRGTAGELFF. In DNA, the CDR3 is TGTGCCAGCCAGAGGAGGGGCACGGCCGGGGAGCTGTTTTTT.

The count of this clone is one. The genes are TRBV7-8 and TRBJ1-2; weak D call: TRBD1 (6 bases). The V end lost 5 bases, the J end lost 4 bases, and 20 bases lay between the germline ends. Germline-derived CDR1 and CDR2 are SGHVS and FQNEAQ. This CDR3 is built from 16 residues. CDR3 sequence reads: CASSLDSSLRGYGYTF. The DNA of the CDR3 is TGTGCCAGCAGCCTGGATAGCAGCCTCAGGGGCTATGGCTACACCTTC.

This clone was detected once. The chain links TRBV9 to TRBJ2-6, with 11 positions matching TRBD2. V dropped 4 bases and J dropped 2; count of bases not matched to a gene: 17. Germline V lookup: CDR1 SGDLS, CDR2 YYNGEE. The CDR3 spans 21 residues. The CDR3 nucleotides are TGTGCCAGCAGCTCCCACGGGACTAGCGGCCTCACCGCCCCTGGGGCCAACGTCCTGACTTTC. Protein product: CASSSHGTSGLTAPGANVLTF.

V is TRBV28 and J is TRBJ1-1, with TRBD1 identical over 10 bases. This CDR3 is built from 15 residues. The germline V gene has CDR1 MDHEN and CDR2 SYDVKM. J was trimmed by 11 bases and V by 10 bases; bases with no gene match: 19. CDR3 sequence reads: CATTVSTGTGVAAFF. The DNA of the CDR3 is TGTGCCACGACCGTTAGTACCGGGACAGGGGTCGCGGCTTTCTTT.

This clone was observed many times. The J gene is TRBJ2-2, the V gene TRBV6-4; a weak D match, TRBD1 (6 bases). CDR3 length equals 14 residues. Trimming removed 5 bases at V and 3 bases at J, with 10 bases between. Germline V gene data show CDR1 as MRHNA and CDR2 as SNTAGT. CDR3: CASSWRQDTGELFF. Written as DNA, the CDR3 is TGTGCCAGCAGTTGGCGACAGGACACCGGGGAGCTGTTTTTT.

This chain connects TRBV6-5 to TRBJ2-5; 9 bases match TRBD2. J lost 5 bases, V lost 2 bases, and 0 bases had no gene match. CDR3 length: 13 residues. The germline gives CDR1 MNHEY, CDR2 SVGAGI. The CDR3 DNA reads TGTGCCAGCAGTTACGGACTAGCGGAGACCCAGTACTTC. Translating gives CASSYGLAETQYF.

The V and J genes are TRBV6-5 and TRBJ2-2; maybe TRBD1 (5 bases). CDR3 length: 15 residues. Germline V gene lookup returns CDR1 MNHEY and CDR2 SVGAGI. V shed 7 bases and J shed 0 bases, with 12 bases lying between them. DNA for the CDR3: TGTGCCAGCAAACGGACACCTTCGAACACCGGGGAGCTGTTTTTT. Its protein is CASKRTPSNTGELFF.

The chain carries TRBV24-1 and TRBJ1-2, with D possibly matching TRBD1 (6 bases). Trimming cost V 4 bases and J 4 bases, with 18 bases left between them. Germline CDR1 and CDR2: KGHDR and SFDVKD. The CDR3 has 16 residues. CDR3 region: CATSDPPPDRFYGYTF. CDR3 DNA sequence: TGTGCCACCAGTGACCCCCCACCTGACAGGTTCTATGGCTACACCTTC.

The J gene is TRBJ1-1, the V gene TRBV6-5; D is uncertain. Germline-derived CDR1 and CDR2 are MNHEY and SVGAGI. Trimming took off 8 bases at V and 4 bases at J, with 5 bases between the two ends. The CDR3 extends over 10 amino acids. The chain's CDR3 is CASPFTEAFF. CDR3 DNA: TGTGCCAGCCCCTTCACTGAAGCTTTCTTT.

CDR3: CASSPTANTEAFF. The CDR3 coding sequence is TGTGCCAGCAGCCCTACAGCGAACACTGAAGCTTTCTTT. The chain uses TRBV7-9 and TRBJ1-1, with unresolved D. Per the germline V gene, CDR1 is SEHNR and CDR2 is FQNEAQ (reference sequence). V shed 5 bases and J shed 1 base, with 8 bases lying between them. The CDR3 extends over 13 amino acids.